This is a list of T cell receptor beta chains from one sample in a study of OX40 agonist ivuxolimab in advanced cancers. Generated by immunoSEQ multiplex PCR, the TCRdb table keeps only in-frame clones and is missing some. The sample contains approximately 120,000 clones, 85% to 95% of which appear only once. The sample here was CD4+ or CD8+ T cells sorted from blood, taken in a trial of the OX40 agonist ivuxolimab. The receptors were sampled from an adult with an advanced solid tumor such as melanoma, head and neck, liver or kidney cancer. CDR3s include the opening cysteine and the closing phenylalanine or tryptophan. The D gene is left open where the match is weak.

V gene	D gene	CDR3 protein
TRBV7-6	-	CASSPSNSPLHF
TRBV7-3	-	CASSLGGYSSHEQFF
TRBV10-3	-	CAISEGGDSTDTQYF
TRBV4-2	-	CASSQDPGYQETQYF
TRBV27	TRBD2	CASSPSGRGLATQYF
TRBV10-3	-	CAISEPPGQTGELFF
TRBV7-2	-	CASSPATRANYGYTF
TRBV29-1	-	CSVAGRSYEQYF
TRBV11-2	-	CASSLDGRVETQYF
TRBV28	-	CASTVARVGNQPQHF
TRBV7-9	-	CASSFSDGYTF
TRBV27	-	CASSLLAGSGYTF
TRBV9	-	CASSVGGEETQYF
TRBV6-5	TRBD2	CASSYSVGTTTYEQYF
TRBV23-1	TRBD2	CASSPRTSGEQFF
TRBV28	-	CASSPLGAQGNTIYF
TRBV4-1	TRBD2	CASSIRTSGFTDTQYF
TRBV6-5	-	CASSLVQGSSYEQYF
TRBV5-1	TRBD1	CASSLGQGTYNEQFF
TRBV2	-	CASRGVPPGDGYTF
TRBV9	-	CASSVSGLINTGELFF
TRBV19	TRBD2	CASSAGLVFYEQYF
TRBV9	-	CASSVDYFNEQFF
TRBV11-1	TRBD2	CASSLGGAGANVLTF
TRBV5-1	-	CASRVLPGATDTQYF
TRBV15	-	CATSRDGDSYGYTF
TRBV18	-	CASSPWGAESLETQYF